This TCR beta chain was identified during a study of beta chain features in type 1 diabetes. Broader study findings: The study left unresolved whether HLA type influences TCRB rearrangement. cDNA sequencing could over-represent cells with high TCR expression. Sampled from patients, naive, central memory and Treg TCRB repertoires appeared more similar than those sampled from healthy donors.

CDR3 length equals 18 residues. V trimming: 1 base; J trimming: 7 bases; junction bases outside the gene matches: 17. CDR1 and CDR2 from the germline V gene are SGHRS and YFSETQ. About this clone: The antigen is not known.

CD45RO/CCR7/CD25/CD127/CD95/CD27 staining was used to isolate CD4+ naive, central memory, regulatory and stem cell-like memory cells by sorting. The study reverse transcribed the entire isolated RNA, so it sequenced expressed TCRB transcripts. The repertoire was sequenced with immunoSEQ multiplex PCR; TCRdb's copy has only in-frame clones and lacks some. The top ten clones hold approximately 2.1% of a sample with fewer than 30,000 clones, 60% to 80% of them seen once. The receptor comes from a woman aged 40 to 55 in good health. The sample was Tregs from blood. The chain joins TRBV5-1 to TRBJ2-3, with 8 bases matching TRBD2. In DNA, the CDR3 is TGCGCCAGCAGCTTGTCAGGCGGCGGGGGGACCTTCCGAAATACGCAGTATTTT. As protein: CASSLSGGGGTFRNTQYF. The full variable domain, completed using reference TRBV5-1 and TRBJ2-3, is KAGVTQTPRYLIKTRGQQVTLSCSPISGHRSVSWYQQTPGQGLQFLFEYFSETQRNKGNFPGRFSGRQFSNSRSEMNVSTLELGDSALYLCASSLSGGGGTFRNTQYFGPGTRLTVL.